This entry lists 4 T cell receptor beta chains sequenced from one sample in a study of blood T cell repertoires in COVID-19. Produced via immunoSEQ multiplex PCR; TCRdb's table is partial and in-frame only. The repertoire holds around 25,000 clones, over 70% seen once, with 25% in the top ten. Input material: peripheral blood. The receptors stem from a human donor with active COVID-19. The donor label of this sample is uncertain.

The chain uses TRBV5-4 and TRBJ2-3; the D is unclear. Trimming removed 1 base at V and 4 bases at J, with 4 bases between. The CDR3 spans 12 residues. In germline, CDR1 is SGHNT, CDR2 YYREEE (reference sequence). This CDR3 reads CASSLFADTQYF. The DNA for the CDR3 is TGTGCCAGCAGCTTGTTCGCAGATACGCAGTATTTT.

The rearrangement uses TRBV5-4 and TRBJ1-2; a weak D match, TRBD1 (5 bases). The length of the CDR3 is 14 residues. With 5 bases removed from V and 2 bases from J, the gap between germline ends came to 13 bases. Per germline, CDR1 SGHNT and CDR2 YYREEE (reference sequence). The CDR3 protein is CASSPQALNYGYTF. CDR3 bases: TGTGCCAGCAGTCCACAGGCCTTGAACTATGGCTACACCTTC.

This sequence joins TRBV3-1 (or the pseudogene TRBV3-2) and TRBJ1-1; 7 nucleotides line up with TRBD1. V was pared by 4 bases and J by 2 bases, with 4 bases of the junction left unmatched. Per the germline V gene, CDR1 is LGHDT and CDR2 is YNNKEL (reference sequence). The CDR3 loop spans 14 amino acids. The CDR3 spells CASSPRDSNTEAFF. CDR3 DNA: TGTGCCAGCAGCCCCCGGGACAGCAACACTGAAGCTTTCTTT.

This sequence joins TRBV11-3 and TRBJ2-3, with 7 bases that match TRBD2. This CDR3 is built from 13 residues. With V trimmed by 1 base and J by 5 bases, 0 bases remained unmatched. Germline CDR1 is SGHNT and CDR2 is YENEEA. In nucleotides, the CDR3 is TGTGCCAGCAGCTTAGCGGGAGGAGATACGCAGTATTTT. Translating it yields CASSLAGGDTQYF.